This paragraph covers one T cell receptor (beta chain) sequence. There are 13 residues in the CDR3. Unmatched junction bases numbered 8, after V lost 1 base and J lost 14 bases. The germline gives CDR1 SGHTA, CDR2 FQGNSA. These data originate in a study of Graves' ophthalmopathy and Graves' hyperthyroidism. Scientists amplified the TCR beta CDR3 regions from RNA transcripts. HTBI primers served in a first-round RT-PCR, which a second-round multiplex PCR followed. TCRdb ran MiXCR on the multiplex PCR reads and lists one entry per CDR3 protein. Of about 700,000 distinct CDR3 sequences in the sample, roughly 40% were seen once.

This TCR came from an adult man with Graves' ophthalmopathy. The chain joins TRBV7-2 to TRBJ1-3; the match to TRBD1 covers 7 bases. Material for sequencing was peripheral blood. This chain's CDR3 is CASSLGGQGVVYF. The CDR3 nucleotides read TGTGCCAGCAGCTTAGGGGGGCAGGGGGTAGTATATTTT.